Listed here are 24 T cell receptor beta chains from one sample, sequenced in a study of neoadjuvant anti-PD-1 for oral cavity cancer. TCRdb's table, derived via immunoSEQ multiplex PCR, lists solely in-frame clones and lacks some. The table includes approximately 35,000 clones, more than 75% detected once. The sample consisted of PBMCs, taken before nivolumab (anti-PD-1) treatment. These receptors were collected from a person between 40 and 79 years old with oral cavity squamous cell carcinoma.

This rearrangement joins TRBV7-9 to TRBJ2-1; the D gene could be TRBD1 or TRBD2 (5 bases each). Looked up from germline, CDR1 is SEHNR and CDR2 is FQNEAQ (reference sequence). This CDR3 contains 16 residues. V gave up 5 bases and J gave up 2 bases, with 16 bases separating them. The CDR3 region has the DNA TGTGCCAGCAGCGCTACTCCCGGGACGACCTACAATGAGCAGTTCTTC. It is translated as CASSATPGTTYNEQFF.

About this clone itself: A junction end diverges from the germline sequence, so it may reflect a read error. The chain combines TRBV30 with TRBJ1-2, with 8 bases identical to TRBD1. This CDR3 contains 14 residues. Germline lookup yields CDR1 GTSNPN and CDR2 SVGIG (reference sequence). CDR3 in amino acids: CAWGVGRGQRGYTF. CDR3 coding DNA: TGTGCCTGGGGTGTAGGCAGGGGGCAACGTGGCTACACCTTC.

The chain uses TRBV19 and TRBJ2-7; D perhaps matches TRBD1 (6 bases). Germline lookup yields CDR1 LNHDA and CDR2 SQIVND (reference sequence). V lost 7 bases, J lost 1 base, and 17 bases lay in between. This CDR3 comprises 15 residues. As DNA, the CDR3 is TGTGCCAGTACCACAGACAGGTTGAGTTCCTACGAGCAGTACTTC. Translating gives CASTTDRLSSYEQYF.

The chain joins TRBV25-1 to TRBJ2-1; D might be TRBD1 or TRBD2, each matching 7 bases. The V end lost 8 bases, the J end lost 2 bases, and 19 bases lay between the germline ends. From germline, CDR1 is MGHDK and CDR2 SYGVNS. This CDR3 comprises 16 residues. As DNA, the CDR3 is TGTGCCAGCTCCAGGGGAGGGGGCTCCACCTACAATGAGCAGTTCTTC. Translation: CASSRGGGSTYNEQFF.

The V call is TRBV9, the J call TRBJ2-5, with 8 bases lining up with TRBD1. V gave up 4 bases and J gave up 5 bases; unmatched junction bases: 7. Germline loops: CDR1 SGDLS, CDR2 YYNGEE. CDR3 length: 14 amino acids. CDR3 loop: CASSSRQGLETQYF. The CDR3 DNA is TGTGCCAGCAGCTCCAGACAGGGGTTGGAGACCCAGTACTTC.

This chain connects TRBV11-3 to TRBJ2-7; D is uncertain. Per germline, CDR1 SGHNT and CDR2 YENEEA. The CDR3 length is 12 residues. V was cut by 5 bases and J by 5 bases, with 10 bases left in between. The CDR3 bases are TGTGCCAGCAGCGTGAGAGGTGACGAGCAGTACTTC. Encoded protein: CASSVRGDEQYF.

The CDR3 sequence is CASSLGSANEQYF. CDR3 nucleotide sequence: TGTGCCAGCAGCTTAGGTAGCGCTAATGAGCAGTACTTC. The V call is TRBV7-9, the J call TRBJ2-7, with a possible D match to TRBD2 (5 bases). The CDR3 totals 13 residues. Germline V gives CDR1 SEHNR, CDR2 FQNEAQ (reference sequence). The V gene lost 1 base and the J gene lost 7 bases, with 11 bases spanning the gap. Complete variable domain (other parts from reference TRBV7-9 and TRBJ2-7): DTGVSQNPRHKITKRGQNVTFRCDPISEHNRLYWYRQTLGQGPEFLTYFQNEAQLEKSRLLSDRFSAERPKGSFSTLEIQRTEQGDSAMYLCASSLGSANEQYFGPGTRLTVT.

This clone showed up just a few times. The chain has TRBV5-4 and TRBJ2-2; D gene ambiguous. This CDR3 is built from 15 residues. V gave up 3 bases and J gave up 6 bases, with 15 bases separating them. Germline assignment: CDR1 SGHNT and CDR2 YYREEE (reference sequence). In DNA, the CDR3 is TGTGCCAGCAGCTCCGCCCTCACCGGACCCGGGGAGCTGTTTTTT. Translated: CASSSALTGPGELFF.

This clone is a singleton in its sample. The rearrangement links TRBV7-2 to TRBJ2-3, with TRBD2 matching over 11 bases. This CDR3 region has 16 residues. Germline CDR1 SGHTA, CDR2 FQGNSA. V trimming: 7 bases; J trimming: 6 bases; junction bases outside the gene matches: 12. The CDR3 here is CASTLTSGGTGDTQYF. CDR3 DNA sequence: TGTGCCAGCACGCTCACTAGCGGGGGCACAGGTGATACGCAGTATTTT.

The V gene is TRBV7-3, the J gene TRBJ2-6; D is unresolved. This CDR3 has 16 residues. V lost 5 bases and J 0 bases, leaving 11 bases between the germline ends. Germline V gene lookup returns CDR1 SGHTA and CDR2 FQGTGA. The DNA of the CDR3 is TGTGCCAGCAGCCCAAGAAGGGACTCTGGGGCCAACGTCCTGACTTTC. This translates into CASSPRRDSGANVLTF. The variable domain in full, with the rest retrieved from reference TRBV7-3 and TRBJ2-6, is GAGVSQTPSNKVTEKGKYVELRCDPISGHTALYWYRQSLGQGPEFLIYFQGTGAADDSGLPNDRFFAVRPEGSVSTLKIQRTERGDSAVYLCASSPRRDSGANVLTFGAGSRLTVL.

This clone was observed a handful of times. This chain joins TRBV10-1 and TRBJ2-1; tentatively, D is TRBD2 (6 bases). Trimming stripped 3 bases from V and 8 bases from J, with 8 bases between. CDR1 is WNHNN and CDR2 is SYGVQD in the germline V gene (reference sequence). The CDR3 length is 12 residues. The chain's CDR3 is CASSDPGDEQFF. In DNA, the CDR3 is TGCGCCAGCAGTGACCCGGGGGATGAGCAGTTCTTC.

The chain links TRBV6-5 to TRBJ1-1; D is unresolved. CDR3 length: 14 residues. The germline V gene encodes CDR1 MNHEY and CDR2 SVGAGI. V was shortened by 2 bases and J by 1 base, with 8 bases between the two germline ends. In DNA, the CDR3 is TGTGCCAGCAGTTACGGCATGCCGAACACTGAAGCTTTCTTT. Translating gives CASSYGMPNTEAFF.

V usage is TRBV5-1 and J usage is TRBJ2-2, with no clear D. Looked up from germline, CDR1 is SGHRS and CDR2 is YFSETQ. The CDR3 is 14 residues long. V dropped 0 bases and J dropped 4 bases, with 7 bases sitting between them. The DNA of the CDR3 is TGCGCCAGCAGCTTGGATAGATCCACCGGGGAGCTGTTTTTT. It encodes CASSLDRSTGELFF.

The chain is built from TRBV2 and TRBJ1-6; D unclear. This CDR3 spans 15 amino acids. Trimming cost V 3 bases and J 7 bases, with 13 bases left between them. Per germline, CDR1 SNHLY and CDR2 FYNNEI. The CDR3 is CASSDGQTVNSPLHF. CDR3 nucleotide sequence: TGTGCCAGCAGTGATGGTCAGACGGTCAATTCACCCCTCCACTTT.

The J gene is TRBJ1-3, the V gene TRBV5-4, with a tentative D call TRBD1 (5 bases). The CDR3 consists of 16 residues. With 1 base removed from V and 0 bases from J, the gap between germline ends came to 11 bases. From germline, CDR1 is SGHNT and CDR2 YYREEE (reference sequence). CDR3 sequence: CASSLRGVGSGNTIYF. The CDR3 DNA reads as TGTGCCAGCAGCTTGAGGGGCGTCGGCTCTGGAAACACCATATATTTT.

This clone was picked up one time. The J gene is TRBJ2-1, the V gene TRBV27; D is undetermined. The CDR3 has 14 amino acids. Per the germline V gene, CDR1 is MNHEY and CDR2 is SMNVEV (reference sequence). Trimming left V 6 bases short and J 4 bases short, with 13 bases between. The CDR3 loop is CASSIDGPYNEQFF. The CDR3 coding sequence is TGTGCCAGCAGCATCGACGGGCCTTACAATGAGCAGTTCTTC.

The gene calls are TRBV7-2 and TRBJ2-7; TRBD1 matches at 8 bases. The CDR3 has 14 amino acids. Germline values: CDR1 SGHTA, CDR2 FQGNSA. Trimming took 0 bases from V and 4 from J; bases not matched to a gene: 2. This CDR3 is CASSLADRVYEQYF. CDR3 sequence (DNA): TGTGCCAGCAGCTTAGCGGACAGGGTTTACGAGCAGTACTTC.

The table lists this clone with a count of one. The chain couples TRBV4-3 to TRBJ2-6; D is undetermined. Germline assignment: CDR1 LGHNA and CDR2 YSLEER. Trimming shortened V by 4 bases and J by 0 bases, and 1 base separated the two germline ends. CDR3 length equals 13 residues. CDR3 protein: CASSLSGANVLTF. The CDR3 nucleotides read TGCGCCAGCAGCCTCTCTGGGGCCAACGTCCTGACTTTC.

This chain links TRBV19 with TRBJ2-1; 9 nucleotides align to TRBD1. V dropped 7 bases and J dropped 10; count of bases not matched to a gene: 11. Germline V gene data show CDR1 as LNHDA and CDR2 as SQIVND (reference sequence). This CDR3 has 14 residues. The CDR3 DNA sequence: TGTGCCAGTATAAGGACAGGGGAGAGAGGCGAGCAGTTCTTC. Amino acids: CASIRTGERGEQFF.

This clone occurred a few times. This chain connects TRBV7-9 to TRBJ2-7; D might be TRBD1 or TRBD2, each matching 5 bases. The CDR3 is 12 amino acids. V was shortened by 11 bases and J by 0 bases, with 11 bases between the two germline ends. The V gene's germline CDR1 is SEHNR and CDR2 FQNEAQ (reference sequence). The CDR3 sequence: CAAGTDSYEQYF. DNA of the CDR3: TGTGCCGCTGGGACCGACTCCTACGAGCAGTACTTC. The full variable domain, its missing parts supplied by reference TRBV7-9 and TRBJ2-7, is DTGVSQNPRHKITKRGQNVTFRCDPISEHNRLYWYRQTLGQGPEFLTYFQNEAQLEKSRLLSDRFSAERPKGSFSTLEIQRTEQGDSAMYLCAAGTDSYEQYFGPGTRLTVT.

The chain joins TRBV11-2 to TRBJ2-1; TRBD1 is a possible D gene (5 bases). The germline V and J ends were trimmed by 5 bases and 6 bases, with 14 bases remaining between them. Germline V CDR1 and CDR2: SGHAT, FQNNGV. The CDR3 spans 14 residues. CDR3 sequence reads: CASSPVQGINEQFF. The DNA for the CDR3 is TGTGCCAGCAGCCCCGTGCAGGGAATCAATGAGCAGTTCTTC.

This rearrangement joins TRBV28 to TRBJ1-5; D possibly corresponds to TRBD1 (6 bases). CDR3 length equals 15 residues. Trimming shortened V by 5 bases and J by 4 bases, and 15 bases separated the two germline ends. Per the germline V gene, CDR1 is MDHEN and CDR2 is SYDVKM. The CDR3 loop is CASSPTGTANQPQHF. The DNA for the CDR3 is TGTGCCAGCAGTCCAACAGGGACGGCAAATCAGCCCCAGCATTTT.

This clone showed up just a few times. The V and J genes are TRBV28 and TRBJ1-5; D unclear. Germline lookup yields CDR1 MDHEN and CDR2 SYDVKM. The CDR3 consists of 11 residues. Trimming cost V 4 bases and J 5 bases, with 3 bases left between them. CDR3 loop: CASSSYQPQHF. The DNA for the CDR3 is TGTGCCAGCAGTTCATATCAGCCCCAGCATTTT.

The rearrangement joins TRBV4-2 to TRBJ2-1; 10 bases line up with TRBD2. This CDR3 contains 19 residues. The germline CDR1 and CDR2 sequences are LGHNA and YNFKEQ. V lost 0 bases and J lost 2; bases outside the gene matches: 10. This chain's CDR3 is CASSQDGASGGNPYNEQFF. The CDR3 DNA reads TGTGCCAGCAGCCAAGACGGAGCTAGCGGGGGCAACCCCTACAATGAGCAGTTCTTC.